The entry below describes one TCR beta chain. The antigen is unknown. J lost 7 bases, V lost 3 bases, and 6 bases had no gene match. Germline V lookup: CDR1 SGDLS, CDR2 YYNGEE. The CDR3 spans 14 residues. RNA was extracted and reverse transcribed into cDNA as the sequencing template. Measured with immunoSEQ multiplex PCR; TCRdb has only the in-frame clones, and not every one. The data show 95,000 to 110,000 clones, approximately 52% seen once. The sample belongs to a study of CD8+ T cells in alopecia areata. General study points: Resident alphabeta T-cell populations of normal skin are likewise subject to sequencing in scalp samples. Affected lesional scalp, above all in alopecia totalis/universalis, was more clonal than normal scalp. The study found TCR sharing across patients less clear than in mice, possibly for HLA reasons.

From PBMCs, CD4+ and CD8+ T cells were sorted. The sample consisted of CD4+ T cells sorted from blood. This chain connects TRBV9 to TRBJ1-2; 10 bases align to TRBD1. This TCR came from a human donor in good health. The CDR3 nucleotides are TGTGCCAGCAGCGACCGGGACAGGGGATTTGGCTACACCTTC. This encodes CASSDRDRGFGYTF.